Listed here are 19 T cell receptor beta chains from one sample, sequenced in a study of cytomegalovirus exposure and HLA in healthy donors. Vbeta (60) and Jbeta (13) primers were used in the PCR. Profiled with immunoSEQ multiplex PCR; TCRdb holds only in-frame clones, not every one. The sample records 90,000 to 120,000 clones, 65% to 90% being singletons. Sequencing was done on a sample of PBMCs. These receptors originate from a woman aged 18-29 years in good health and CMV-seronegative.

Only one count was recorded for this clone. V and J are TRBV9 and TRBJ2-2, with D possibly TRBD2 on 7 matching bases. Trimming left V 4 bases short and J 3 bases short, with 10 bases between. The CDR3 covers 14 residues. The germline V gene has CDR1 SGDLS and CDR2 YYNGEE. As DNA, the CDR3 is TGTGCCAGCAGCCCGGGGGGCGACACCGGGGAGCTGTTTTTT. It translates to CASSPGGDTGELFF. Supplemented by reference TRBV9 and TRBJ2-2, the full variable domain reads DSGVTQTPKHLITATGQRVTLRCSPRSGDLSVYWYQQSLDQGLQFLIQYYNGEERAKGNILERFSAQQFPDLHSELNLSSLELGDSALYFCASSPGGDTGELFFGEGSRLTVL.

V and J are TRBV5-1 and TRBJ2-2; 12 nucleotides match TRBD2. The CDR3 extends over 17 amino acids. With 7 bases clipped from V and 5 bases from J, the junction kept 12 bases outside the gene matches. Germline CDR1 and CDR2: SGHRS and YFSETQ. The CDR3 coding sequence is TGCGCCAGCTATAACGGAGGACTAGCGGGACCAACCGGGGAGCTGTTTTTT. Encoded protein: CASYNGGLAGPTGELFF.

The genes are TRBV11-2 and TRBJ2-5, with D hard to call. Trimming cost V 0 bases and J 10 bases, with 18 bases left between them. Germline CDR1 reads SGHAT; CDR2 reads FQNNGV. The CDR3 consists of 15 residues. This chain's CDR3 is CASSLDIVSWSSQYF. The CDR3 DNA reads as TGTGCCAGCAGCTTAGATATTGTGTCTTGGAGCAGCCAGTACTTC.

DNA of the CDR3: TGCGCCAGCAGCCAAGCCGACAGGGACCAAGAGACCCAGTACTTC. It specifies CASSQADRDQETQYF. The chain couples TRBV4-1 to TRBJ2-5; 7 nucleotides agree with TRBD1. The CDR3 contains 15 residues. Germline CDR1 is MGHRA and CDR2 is YSYEKL. The V gene end was trimmed by 1 base and the J gene end by 0 bases; junction bases not matched to a gene: 2.

The rearrangement uses TRBV30 and TRBJ2-7; 7 bases match TRBD1. The length of the CDR3 is 13 residues. Per germline, CDR1 GTSNPN and CDR2 SVGIG (reference sequence). The V and J ends lost 2 bases and 2 bases, in that order; junction bases with no gene match: 3. This chain's CDR3 is CAWSRQGPYEQYF. CDR3 nucleotides: TGTGCCTGGAGTAGACAGGGCCCCTACGAGCAGTACTTC.

This rearrangement joins TRBV5-1 to TRBJ2-5; no definite D call. Trimming left V 0 bases short and J 4 bases short, with 10 bases between. Per the germline V gene, CDR1 is SGHRS and CDR2 is YFSETQ. This CDR3 region has 14 residues. In DNA form, the CDR3 reads TGCGCCAGCAGCTTGGTCAGCGTACGAGAGACCCAGTACTTC. Translated: CASSLVSVRETQYF.

The gene calls are TRBV18 and TRBJ1-3; D ambiguous. The CDR3 runs to 15 residues. V was pared by 4 bases and J by 0 bases, with 10 bases between. Per germline, CDR1 KGHSH and CDR2 LQKENI. The CDR3 sequence is CASSQRASSGNTIYF. CDR3 DNA: TGTGCCAGCTCACAGAGGGCAAGCTCTGGAAACACCATATATTTT.

The genes are TRBV7-8 and TRBJ2-7; 7 bases fit TRBD1. Germline V gene lookup returns CDR1 SGHVS and CDR2 FQNEAQ. This CDR3 is built from 15 residues. J gave up 0 bases and V 6 bases, and 8 bases lay outside the gene matches. The CDR3 DNA reads as TGTGCCAGCAGGCAGACAGGGTCCAGCTCCTACGAGCAGTACTTC. Its protein is CASRQTGSSSYEQYF.

V usage is TRBV7-9 and J usage is TRBJ2-3; 9 bases agree with TRBD1. Germline V CDR1 and CDR2: SEHNR, FQNEAQ (reference sequence). CDR3 length equals 16 residues. V lost 3 bases and J lost 5; bases outside the gene matches: 9. Written as DNA, the CDR3 is TGTGCCAGCAGCTTGTGGGACAGGGTGTTTAAAGATACGCAGTATTTT. Translating gives CASSLWDRVFKDTQYF.

The CDR3 region has the DNA TGTGCCAGCAGCGCGGGGACAGGAGGGGGTGGGGTGGGGGACTACGAGCAGTACTTC. Its protein is CASSAGTGGGGVGDYEQYF. J is TRBJ2-7 and V is TRBV5-6; 8 bases fit TRBD1. Trimming cost V 4 bases and J 3 bases; bases outside gene matches: 21. This CDR3 spans 19 amino acids. CDR1 is SGHDT and CDR2 is YYEEEE in the germline V gene.

This clone turned up a few times. J is TRBJ2-7 and V is TRBV28, with 11 bases matching TRBD1. The germline V gene encodes CDR1 MDHEN and CDR2 SYDVKM. The CDR3 sequence is 15 residues long. V dropped 4 bases and J dropped 2; count of bases not matched to a gene: 4. The CDR3 nucleotides read TGTGCCAGCAGTTACCGGGACAGGGGGACCTACGAGCAGTACTTC. Protein sequence: CASSYRDRGTYEQYF.

V is TRBV7-2 and J is TRBJ1-1; 9 nucleotides agree with TRBD1. CDR1 SGHTA and CDR2 FQGNSA come from the germline V gene. J was trimmed by 4 bases and V by 3 bases; bases with no gene match: 0. This CDR3 has 13 amino acids. Here the CDR3 DNA reads TGTGCCAGCAGCTTGACAGGGGGCACTGAAGCTTTCTTT. Translated, it gives CASSLTGGTEAFF.

The rearrangement links TRBV6-7 to TRBJ1-5; D unresolved. TRBV6-7 is flagged as an ORF with uncertain function. The V end lost 7 bases, the J end lost 4 bases, and 14 bases lay between the germline ends. This CDR3 region has 14 residues. CDR3 in amino acids: CASTTWWPNQPQHF. Written as DNA, the CDR3 is TGTGCCAGCACCACCTGGTGGCCTAATCAGCCCCAGCATTTT.

The CDR3 DNA reads TGCAGCGTTGAATGGGACAGAAAGAACACTGAAGCTTTCTTT. Translation: CSVEWDRKNTEAFF. The chain joins TRBV29-1 to TRBJ1-1; 7 nucleotides line up with TRBD1. This CDR3 has 14 amino acids. Germline CDR1 reads SQVTM; CDR2 reads ANQGSEA. Trimming at V came to 2 bases and at J to 1 base, leaving 4 bases not matched to a gene.

This clone was seen only once. This rearrangement joins TRBV7-6 to TRBJ2-7, with 7 bases lining up with TRBD1. The V gene's germline CDR1 is SGHVS and CDR2 FNYEAQ. After removal of 0 bases from V and 0 bases from J, the junction contained 2 bases not matched to a gene. The CDR3 has 15 residues. The CDR3 coding sequence is TGTGCCAGCAGCTTAGCGCCAGGGGGCTCCTACGAGCAGTACTTC. Amino acid sequence: CASSLAPGGSYEQYF.

This chain uses TRBV28 with TRBJ1-5; perhaps TRBD1 as D (6 bases). This CDR3 has 15 residues. Germline assignment: CDR1 MDHEN and CDR2 SYDVKM. Trimming took off 7 bases at V and 0 bases at J, with 13 bases between the two ends. This chain's CDR3 is CASTSTGNSNQPQHF. DNA for the CDR3: TGTGCCAGCACCTCGACAGGCAATAGCAATCAGCCCCAGCATTTT.

This clone was counted once. The rearrangement links TRBV18 to TRBJ2-1, with D tentatively TRBD1 (6 bases). Germline-derived CDR1 and CDR2 are KGHSH and LQKENI. There are 14 residues in the CDR3. Trimming took off 4 bases at V and 5 bases at J, with 12 bases between the two ends. This CDR3 reads CASSRDNSDNEQFF. CDR3 in DNA: TGTGCCAGCTCACGGGACAATAGCGACAATGAGCAGTTCTTC. The variable domain in full, completed from reference TRBV18 and TRBJ2-1, reads NAGVMQNPRHLVRRRGQEARLRCSPMKGHSHVYWYRQLPEEGLKFMVYLQKENIIDESGMPKERFSAEFPKEGPSILRIQQVVRGDSAAYFCASSRDNSDNEQFFGPGTRLTVL.

The J gene is TRBJ1-2, the V gene TRBV14; 8 bases line up with TRBD1. Trimming removed 6 bases from V and 4 bases from J; junction bases left unmatched: 10. The CDR3 is 15 residues long. CDR1 and CDR2 (germline): SGHDN, FVKESK. CDR3 in amino acids: CASSLGQGVGYGYTF. CDR3 nucleotide sequence: TGTGCCAGCAGTTTAGGACAGGGAGTTGGCTATGGCTACACCTTC.

The chain links TRBV6-7 to TRBJ2-7; D is perhaps TRBD1 (6 bases). TRBV6-7 is labeled an ORF, and its function is uncertain. This CDR3 is 15 amino acids long. Trimming cost V 6 bases and J 6 bases, with 21 bases left between them. CDR3 protein: CASSLYPGQQAEQYF. In DNA, the CDR3 is TGTGCCAGCAGCCTTTATCCGGGACAACAGGCCGAGCAGTACTTC.